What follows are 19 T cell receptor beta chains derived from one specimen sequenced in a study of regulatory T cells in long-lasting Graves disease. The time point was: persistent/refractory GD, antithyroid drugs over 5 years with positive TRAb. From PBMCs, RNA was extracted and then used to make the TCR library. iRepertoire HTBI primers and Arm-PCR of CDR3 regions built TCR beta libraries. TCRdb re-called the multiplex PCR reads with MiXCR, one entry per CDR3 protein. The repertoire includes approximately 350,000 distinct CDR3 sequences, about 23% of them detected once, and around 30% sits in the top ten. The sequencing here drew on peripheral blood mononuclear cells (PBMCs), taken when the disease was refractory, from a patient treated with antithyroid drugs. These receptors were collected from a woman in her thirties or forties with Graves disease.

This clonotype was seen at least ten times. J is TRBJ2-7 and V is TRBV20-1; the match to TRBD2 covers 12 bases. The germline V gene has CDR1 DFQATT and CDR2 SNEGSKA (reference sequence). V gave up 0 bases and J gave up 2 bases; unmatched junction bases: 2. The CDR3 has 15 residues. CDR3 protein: CSARDGLAGPYEQYF. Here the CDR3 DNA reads TGCAGTGCTAGAGATGGACTAGCGGGACCCTACGAGCAGTACTTC.

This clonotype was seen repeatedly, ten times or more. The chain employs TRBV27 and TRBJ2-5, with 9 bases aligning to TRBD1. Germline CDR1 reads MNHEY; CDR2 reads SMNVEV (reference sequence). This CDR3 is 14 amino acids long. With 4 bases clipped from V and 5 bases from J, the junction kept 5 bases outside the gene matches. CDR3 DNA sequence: TGTGCCAGCAGTTCTAGGACAGGGGAGGAGACCCAGTACTTC. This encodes CASSSRTGEETQYF.

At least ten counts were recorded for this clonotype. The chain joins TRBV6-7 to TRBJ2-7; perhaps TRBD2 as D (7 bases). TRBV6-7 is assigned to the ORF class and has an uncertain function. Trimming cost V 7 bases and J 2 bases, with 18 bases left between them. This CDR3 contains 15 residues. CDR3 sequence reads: CASIRGAWITYEQYF. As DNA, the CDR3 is TGTGCCAGCATTCGGGGGGCCTGGATCACCTACGAGCAGTACTTC.

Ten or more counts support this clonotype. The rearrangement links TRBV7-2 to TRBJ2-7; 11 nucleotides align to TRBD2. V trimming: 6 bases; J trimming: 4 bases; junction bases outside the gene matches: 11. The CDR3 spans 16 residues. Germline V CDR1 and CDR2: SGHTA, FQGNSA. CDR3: CASSGASGRKRYEQYF. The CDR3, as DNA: TGTGCCAGCAGTGGGGCTAGCGGGAGGAAAAGGTACGAGCAGTACTTC. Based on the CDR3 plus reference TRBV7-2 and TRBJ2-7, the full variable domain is GAGVSQSPSNKVTEKGKDVELRCDPISGHTALYWYRQSLGQGLEFLIYFQGNSAPDKSGLPSDRFSAERTGGSVSTLTIQRTQQEDSAVYLCASSGASGRKRYEQYFGPGTRLTVT.

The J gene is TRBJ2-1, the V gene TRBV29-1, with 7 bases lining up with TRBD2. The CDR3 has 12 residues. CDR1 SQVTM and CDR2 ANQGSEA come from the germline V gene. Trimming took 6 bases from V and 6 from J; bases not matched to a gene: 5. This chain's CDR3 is CSVRGTINEQFF. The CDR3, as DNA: TGCAGCGTGCGGGGGACTATCAATGAGCAGTTCTTC.

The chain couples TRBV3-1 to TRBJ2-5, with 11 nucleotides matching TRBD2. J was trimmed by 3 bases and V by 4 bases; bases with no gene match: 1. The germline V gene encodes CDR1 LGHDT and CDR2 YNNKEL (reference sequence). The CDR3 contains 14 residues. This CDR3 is CASSLGLAEETQYF. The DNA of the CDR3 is TGTGCCAGCAGCCTGGGACTAGCGGAAGAGACCCAGTACTTC.

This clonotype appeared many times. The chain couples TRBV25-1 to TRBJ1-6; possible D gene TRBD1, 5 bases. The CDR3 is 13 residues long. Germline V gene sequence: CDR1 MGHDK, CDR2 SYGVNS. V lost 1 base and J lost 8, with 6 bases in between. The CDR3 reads CASSEFRDSPLHF. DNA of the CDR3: TGTGCCAGCAGTGAATTCAGGGATTCACCCCTCCACTTT.

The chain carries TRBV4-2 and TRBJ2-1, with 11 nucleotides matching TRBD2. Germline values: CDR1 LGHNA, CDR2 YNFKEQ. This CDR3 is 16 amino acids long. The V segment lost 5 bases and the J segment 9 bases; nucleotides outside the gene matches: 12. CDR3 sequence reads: CASSWELAGGPSEQFF. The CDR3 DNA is TGTGCCAGCAGCTGGGAATTAGCGGGAGGGCCAAGTGAGCAGTTCTTC.

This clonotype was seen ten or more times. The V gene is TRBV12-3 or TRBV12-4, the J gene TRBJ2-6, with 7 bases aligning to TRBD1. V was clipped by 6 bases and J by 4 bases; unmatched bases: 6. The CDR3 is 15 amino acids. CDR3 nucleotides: TGTGCCAGCAGATTAACAGGGGCAGGGGCCAACGTCCTGACTTTC. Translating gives CASRLTGAGANVLTF.

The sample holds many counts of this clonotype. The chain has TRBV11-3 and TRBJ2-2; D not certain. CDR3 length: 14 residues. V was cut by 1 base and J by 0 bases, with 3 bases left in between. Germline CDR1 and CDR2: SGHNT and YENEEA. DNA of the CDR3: TGTGCCAGCAGCTTAGTTTCGAACACCGGGGAGCTGTTTTTT. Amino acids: CASSLVSNTGELFF.

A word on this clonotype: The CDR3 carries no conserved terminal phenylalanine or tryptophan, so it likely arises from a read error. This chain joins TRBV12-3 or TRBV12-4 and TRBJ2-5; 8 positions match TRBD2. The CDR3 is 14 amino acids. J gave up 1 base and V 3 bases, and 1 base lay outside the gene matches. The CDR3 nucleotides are TGTGCCAGCAGTTTCCTAGCGGGCCAAGAGACCCAGTACCTC. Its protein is CASSFLAGQETQYL.

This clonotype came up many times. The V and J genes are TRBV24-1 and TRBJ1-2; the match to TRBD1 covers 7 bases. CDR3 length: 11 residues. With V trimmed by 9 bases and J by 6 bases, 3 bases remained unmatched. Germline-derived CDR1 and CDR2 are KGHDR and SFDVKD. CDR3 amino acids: CATRQGHGYTF. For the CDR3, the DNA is TGTGCCACCCGACAGGGACATGGCTACACCTTC.

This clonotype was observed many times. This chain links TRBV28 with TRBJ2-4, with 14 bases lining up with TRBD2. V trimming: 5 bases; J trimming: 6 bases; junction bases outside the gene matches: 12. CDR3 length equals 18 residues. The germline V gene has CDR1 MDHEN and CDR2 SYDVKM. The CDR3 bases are TGTGCCAGCAGTCCACTATGGGGACTAGCGGGAGAGGGAAACATTCAGTACTTC. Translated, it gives CASSPLWGLAGEGNIQYF.

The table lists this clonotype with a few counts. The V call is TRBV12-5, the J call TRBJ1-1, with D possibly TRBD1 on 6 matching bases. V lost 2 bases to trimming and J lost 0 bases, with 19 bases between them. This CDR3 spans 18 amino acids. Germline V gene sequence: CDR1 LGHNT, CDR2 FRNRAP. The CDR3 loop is CASGLSGTSHTMNTEAFF. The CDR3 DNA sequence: TGTGCTAGTGGTTTGAGCGGGACAAGCCATACAATGAACACTGAAGCTTTCTTT. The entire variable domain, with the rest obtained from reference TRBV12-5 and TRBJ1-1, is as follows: DARVTQTPRHKVTEMGQEVTMRCQPILGHNTVFWYRQTMMQGLELLAYFRNRAPLDDSGMPKDRFSAEMPDATLATLKIQPSEPRDSAVYFCASGLSGTSHTMNTEAFFGQGTRLTVV.

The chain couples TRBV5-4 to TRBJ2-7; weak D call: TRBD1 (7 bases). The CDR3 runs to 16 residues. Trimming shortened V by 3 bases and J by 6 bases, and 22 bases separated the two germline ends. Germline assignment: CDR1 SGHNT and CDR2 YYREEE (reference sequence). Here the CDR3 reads CASSSNWRGTGAEQYF. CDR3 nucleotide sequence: TGTGCCAGCAGCTCTAATTGGAGGGGTACAGGGGCCGAGCAGTACTTC.

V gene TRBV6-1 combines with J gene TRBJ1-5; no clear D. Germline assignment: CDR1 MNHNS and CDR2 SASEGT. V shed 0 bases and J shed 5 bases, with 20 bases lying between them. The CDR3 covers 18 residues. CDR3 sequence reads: CASSEALSLLRPHQPQHF. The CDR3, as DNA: TGTGCCAGCAGTGAAGCTTTAAGTCTTCTTAGGCCCCATCAGCCCCAGCATTTT.

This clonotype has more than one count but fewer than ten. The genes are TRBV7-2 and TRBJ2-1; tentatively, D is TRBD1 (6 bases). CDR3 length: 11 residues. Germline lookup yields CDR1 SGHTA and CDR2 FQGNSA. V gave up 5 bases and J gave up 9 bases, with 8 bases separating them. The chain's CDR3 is CASSQGGEQFF. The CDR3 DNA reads TGTGCCAGCAGCCAAGGGGGTGAGCAGTTCTTC.

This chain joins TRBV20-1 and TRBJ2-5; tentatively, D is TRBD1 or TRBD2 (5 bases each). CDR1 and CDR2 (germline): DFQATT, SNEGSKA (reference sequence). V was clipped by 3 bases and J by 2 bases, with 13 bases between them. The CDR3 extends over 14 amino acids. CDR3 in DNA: TGCAGTGCTAGCGGGACCCCACTTCAAGAGACCCAGTACTTC. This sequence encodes CSASGTPLQETQYF.

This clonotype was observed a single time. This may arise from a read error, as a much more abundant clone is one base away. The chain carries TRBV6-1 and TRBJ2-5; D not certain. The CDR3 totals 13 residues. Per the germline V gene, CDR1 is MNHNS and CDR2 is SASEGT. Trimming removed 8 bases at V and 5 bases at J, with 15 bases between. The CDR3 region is CASRSGSWETQYF. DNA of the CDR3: TGTGCCAGCCGATCCGGCTCCTGGGAGACCCAGTACTTC.